Below, one T cell receptor beta chain is given with its context. The data derive from a study of cytomegalovirus exposure and HLA in healthy donors. Germline trimming cut 7 bases from V and 3 bases from J; bases unmatched to any gene: 12. This CDR3 region has 16 residues. Germline CDR1 reads SQVTM; CDR2 reads ANQGSEA. The study ran its PCR with 60 Vbeta and 13 Jbeta primers. The method was immunoSEQ multiplex PCR; TCRdb's version includes in-frame clones alone and lacks a portion of them. This sample has nearly 300,000 clones; more than 80% occur once, and the top ten carry roughly 4%. The receptor's source is a man aged 40-49 years in good health and CMV-seropositive. The sample consisted of PBMCs. The genes are TRBV29-1 and TRBJ2-1, with 10 positions matching TRBD2. CDR3 sequence reads: CSGVASGSISYNEQFF. The CDR3 DNA sequence: TGCAGCGGGGTGGCTAGCGGGAGTATCAGCTACAATGAGCAGTTCTTC.